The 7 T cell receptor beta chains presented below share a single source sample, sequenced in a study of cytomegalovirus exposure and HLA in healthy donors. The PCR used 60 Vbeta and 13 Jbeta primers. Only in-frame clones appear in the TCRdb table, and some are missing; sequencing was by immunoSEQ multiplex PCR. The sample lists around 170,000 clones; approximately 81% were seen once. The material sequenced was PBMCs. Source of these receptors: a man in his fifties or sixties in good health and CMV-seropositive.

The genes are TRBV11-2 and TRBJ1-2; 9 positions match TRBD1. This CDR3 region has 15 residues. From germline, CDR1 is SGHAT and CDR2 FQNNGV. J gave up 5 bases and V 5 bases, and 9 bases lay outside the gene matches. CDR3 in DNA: TGTGCCAGCAGCATGCCGGGACAGGGTTCTTATGGCTACACCTTC. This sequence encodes CASSMPGQGSYGYTF. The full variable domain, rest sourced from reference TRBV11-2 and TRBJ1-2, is EAGVAQSPRYKIIEKRQSVAFWCNPISGHATLYWYQQILGQGPKLLIQFQNNGVVDDSQLPKDRFSAERLKGVDSTLKIQPAKLEDSAVYLCASSMPGQGSYGYTFGSGTRLTVV.

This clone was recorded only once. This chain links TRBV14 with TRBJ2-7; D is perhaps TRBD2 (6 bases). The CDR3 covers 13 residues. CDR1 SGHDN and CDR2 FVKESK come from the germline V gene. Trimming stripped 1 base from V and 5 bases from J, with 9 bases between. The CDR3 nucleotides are TGTGCCAGCAGCCAAGGGGGGGAGAACGAGCAGTACTTC. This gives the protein CASSQGGENEQYF.

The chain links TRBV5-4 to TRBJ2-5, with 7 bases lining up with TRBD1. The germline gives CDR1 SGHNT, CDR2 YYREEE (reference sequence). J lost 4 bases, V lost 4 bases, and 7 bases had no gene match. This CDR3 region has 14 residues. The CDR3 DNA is TGTGCCAGCAGCAGGGACGACAGGGCAGAGACCCAGTACTTC. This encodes CASSRDDRAETQYF.

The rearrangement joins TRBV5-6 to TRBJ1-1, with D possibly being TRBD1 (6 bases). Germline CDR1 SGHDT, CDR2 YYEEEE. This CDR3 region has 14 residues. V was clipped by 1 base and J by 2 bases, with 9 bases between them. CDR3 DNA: TGTGCCAGCAGCTTGTACAGGGACAACACTGAAGCTTTCTTT. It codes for CASSLYRDNTEAFF. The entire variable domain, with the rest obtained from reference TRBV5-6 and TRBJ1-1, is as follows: DAGVTQSPTHLIKTRGQQVTLRCSPKSGHDTVSWYQQALGQGPQFIFQYYEEEERQRGNFPDRFSGHQFPNYSSELNVNALLLGDSALYLCASSLYRDNTEAFFGQGTRLTVV.

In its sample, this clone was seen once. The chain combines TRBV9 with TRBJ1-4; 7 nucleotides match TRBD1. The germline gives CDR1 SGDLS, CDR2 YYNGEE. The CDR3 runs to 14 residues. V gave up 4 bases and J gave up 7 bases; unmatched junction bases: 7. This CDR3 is CASSSTGQSEKLFF. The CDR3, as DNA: TGTGCCAGCAGCTCGACAGGGCAGAGTGAAAAACTGTTTTTT.

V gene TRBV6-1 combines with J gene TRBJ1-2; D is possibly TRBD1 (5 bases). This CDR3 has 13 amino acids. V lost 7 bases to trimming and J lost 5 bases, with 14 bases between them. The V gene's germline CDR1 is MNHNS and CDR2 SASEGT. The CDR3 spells CASTGFVRYGYTF. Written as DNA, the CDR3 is TGTGCCAGCACAGGGTTTGTTCGGTATGGCTACACCTTC.

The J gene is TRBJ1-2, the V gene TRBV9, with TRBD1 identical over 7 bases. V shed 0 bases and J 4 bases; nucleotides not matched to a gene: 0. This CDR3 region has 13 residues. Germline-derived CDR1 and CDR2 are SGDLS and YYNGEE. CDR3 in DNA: TGTGCCAGCAGCGTAGGACAGGGCTATGGCTACACCTTC. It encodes CASSVGQGYGYTF.